These T cell receptor beta chains were read from a single sample in a study of T cells after yellow fever vaccination. TCRdb processed the 5' RACE reads anew with MiXCR; each CDR3 protein has one entry. Here the sample spans 150,000 to 200,000 distinct CDR3 sequences, roughly 9% being singletons. The source material was CD8+ T cells sorted from PBMCs, sampled 45 days after the yellow fever booster vaccination. Receptor source: a young man who received the YFV17D yellow fever vaccine. Each CDR3 is given with its conserved first and last residue.

J | V | CDR3
TRBJ2-3 | TRBV29-1 | CSVDGQGTDTQYF
TRBJ2-1 | TRBV4-3 | CASSHTSGVEGEQFF
TRBJ2-7 | TRBV29-1 | CSVEYSDYEQYF
TRBJ2-1 | TRBV5-1 | CASNFGDLAGGFNEQFF
TRBJ2-1 | TRBV4-3 | CASSPSIYNEQFF
TRBJ2-3 | TRBV6-2/TRBV6-3 | CASSSRGDTQYF
TRBJ1-5 | TRBV7-9 | CASSLESSNQPQHF
TRBJ1-5 | TRBV4-1 | CASSQELRQAGNQPQHF
TRBJ2-1 | TRBV6-2/TRBV6-3 | CASSYGLAADEQFF
TRBJ1-2 | TRBV4-1 | CASSQGRGGGGYTF
TRBJ2-1 | TRBV7-8 | CASSYYNEQFF
TRBJ2-5 | TRBV2 | CATPAGRMETQYF
TRBJ2-2 | TRBV27 | CASSSGWELFF
TRBJ2-3 | TRBV7-3 | CASSLTGASSTDTQYF